Following are 21 T cell receptor beta chains from one sample sequenced in a study of T-cell reconstitution after alpha-beta-depleted transplantation in children. During its preparation, the TCRbeta library received unique molecular identifiers. TCRdb processed the PCR reads anew with MiXCR; each CDR3 protein has one entry. The sample contains around 440,000 distinct CDR3 sequences, about 11% of which appear only once. The material sequenced was PBMCs, taken before TCRalphabeta/CD19-depleted stem cell transplant. These receptors all come from a child aged 2-15 years with inherited bone marrow failure, due to receive a stem cell transplant.

This clonotype was seen repeatedly, ten times or more. The V call is TRBV4-2, the J call TRBJ2-6; TRBD2 aligns across 10 bases. Germline values: CDR1 LGHNA, CDR2 YNFKEQ. CDR3 size: 18 residues. Trimming at V came to 2 bases and at J to 1 base, leaving 5 bases not matched to a gene. The CDR3 region has the DNA TGTGCCAGCAGCCAAAAGCCTAGCGGGAGTTCTGGGGCCAACGTCCTGACTTTC. It yields the protein CASSQKPSGSSGANVLTF.

This clonotype was observed many times. The J gene is TRBJ2-7, the V gene TRBV2, with D uncertain. V was shortened by 7 bases and J by 4 bases, with 5 bases between the two germline ends. CDR1 is SNHLY and CDR2 is FYNNEI in the germline V gene. The CDR3 is 10 residues long. The CDR3 DNA reads as TGTGCCAGCAAGACGTACGAGCAGTACTTC. It specifies CASKTYEQYF.

This clonotype was recorded many times. The chain has TRBV29-1 and TRBJ2-5; D possibly corresponds to TRBD2 (5 bases). Germline CDR1 is SQVTM and CDR2 is ANQGSEA. V was clipped by 0 bases and J by 5 bases, with 16 bases between them. The CDR3 is made up of 15 amino acids. CDR3 in DNA: TGCAGCGTTGAAGATTTGGGTCTCAGAGGGGAGACCCAGTACTTC. This gives the protein CSVEDLGLRGETQYF. The full variable domain, with the rest looked up from reference TRBV29-1 and TRBJ2-5, is SAVISQKPSRDICQRGTSLTIQCQVDSQVTMMFWYRQQPGQSLTLIATANQGSEATYESGFVIDKFPISRPNLTFSTLTVSNMSPEDSSIYLCSVEDLGLRGETQYFGPGTRLLVL.

This clonotype was seen repeatedly, ten times or more. The chain links TRBV12-3 or TRBV12-4 to TRBJ1-2; D not resolved. V gave up 6 bases and J gave up 0 bases, with 11 bases separating them. The CDR3 is made up of 14 amino acids. In DNA form, the CDR3 reads TGTGCCAGCAGGAAAGGCGGAACTAACTATGGCTACACCTTC. Translated, it gives CASRKGGTNYGYTF.

This clonotype was seen repeatedly, ten times or more. The chain has TRBV7-4 and TRBJ2-7; 9 bases fit TRBD2. The V gene end was trimmed by 1 base and the J gene end by 2 bases; junction bases not matched to a gene: 9. From germline, CDR1 is SGHVT and CDR2 SQSDAQ. The CDR3 runs to 17 residues. The CDR3 DNA reads as TGTGCCAGCAGCTTAGAAGTGACTAGCGGATTAACCTACGAGCAGTACTTC. The encoded protein is CASSLEVTSGLTYEQYF.

The gene calls are TRBV30 and TRBJ2-1; D not resolved. This CDR3 has 13 residues. The germline V and J ends were trimmed by 4 bases and 4 bases, with 11 bases remaining between them. Germline V gene sequence: CDR1 GTSNPN, CDR2 SVGIG (reference sequence). The CDR3 nucleotides are TGTGCCTGGAAACGGGCCAATTACAATGAGCAGTTCTTC. This gives the protein CAWKRANYNEQFF.

This clonotype was counted at least ten times. The chain is built from TRBV10-3 and TRBJ1-1; D call uncertain. CDR1 and CDR2 from the germline V gene are ENHRY and SYGVKD. Trimming shortened V by 2 bases and J by 1 base, and 11 bases separated the two germline ends. CDR3 size: 15 residues. Here the CDR3 reads CAISEPGLANTEAFF. The CDR3 DNA is TGTGCCATCAGTGAGCCGGGCTTAGCGAACACTGAAGCTTTCTTT.

This clonotype has ten or more counts. This chain links TRBV2 with TRBJ2-7; 12 bases map to TRBD2. The CDR3 has 14 amino acids. The ends lost 6 bases at V and 4 bases at J; junction bases unmatched: 4. The V gene's germline CDR1 is SNHLY and CDR2 FYNNEI. The CDR3, as DNA: TGTGCCAGCAGAAGACTAGCGGGAGTATACGAGCAGTACTTC. Its translation: CASRRLAGVYEQYF. Based on the CDR3 plus reference TRBV2 and TRBJ2-7, the full variable domain is EPEVTQTPSHQVTQMGQEVILRCVPISNHLYFYWYRQILGQKVEFLVSFYNNEISEKSEIFDDQFSVERPDGSNFTLKIRSTKLEDSAMYFCASRRLAGVYEQYFGPGTRLTVT.

This clonotype showed up many times. The rearrangement joins TRBV27 to TRBJ2-5, with TRBD2 matching 13 bases. The CDR3 runs 17 residues. In germline, CDR1 is MNHEY, CDR2 SMNVEV (reference sequence). Trimming removed 5 bases from V and 0 bases from J; junction bases left unmatched: 6. The CDR3: CASSPLTSGRHQETQYF. The CDR3 nucleotides read TGTGCCAGCAGTCCACTGACTAGCGGGAGGCACCAAGAGACCCAGTACTTC.

This clonotype was detected ten times or more. This chain joins TRBV7-2 and TRBJ2-3; 8 bases fit TRBD1. CDR1 is SGHTA and CDR2 is FQGNSA in the germline V gene. The V and J ends lost 5 bases and 2 bases, in that order; junction bases with no gene match: 6. This CDR3 has 15 residues. The CDR3 DNA reads as TGTGCCAGCAGCCCTCGGACAGGGCACACAGATACGCAGTATTTT. Translation gives CASSPRTGHTDTQYF.

This clonotype was counted many times. This chain links TRBV7-9 with TRBJ2-3, with 9 bases matching TRBD2. Germline assignment: CDR1 SEHNR and CDR2 FQNEAQ (reference sequence). This CDR3 comprises 15 residues. V trimming: 6 bases; J trimming: 3 bases; junction bases outside the gene matches: 7. The DNA of the CDR3 is TGTGCCAGCAGTCTCCTAGCGGGGCGGACAGATACGCAGTATTTT. Encoded protein: CASSLLAGRTDTQYF. The entire variable domain, with the rest obtained from reference TRBV7-9 and TRBJ2-3, is as follows: DTGVSQNPRHKITKRGQNVTFRCDPISEHNRLYWYRQTLGQGPEFLTYFQNEAQLEKSRLLSDRFSAERPKGSFSTLEIQRTEQGDSAMYLCASSLLAGRTDTQYFGPGTRLTVL.

This clonotype was seen more than once but under ten times. The chain carries TRBV20-1 and TRBJ2-1, with 12 bases identical to TRBD2. The V gene's germline CDR1 is DFQATT and CDR2 SNEGSKA (reference sequence). With 3 bases clipped from V and 9 bases from J, the junction kept 12 bases outside the gene matches. This CDR3 has 16 amino acids. CDR3 DNA: TGCAGTGCTAGTAGGTACCGACTAGCGGGAGAAGGTGAGCAGTTCTTC. This translates into CSASRYRLAGEGEQFF.

A note on this clonotype: It may be a read error: a sequence one base away is much more abundant. The chain couples TRBV5-5 to TRBJ2-2, with TRBD2 matching 7 bases. In germline, CDR1 is SGHKS, CDR2 YYEKEE (reference sequence). The CDR3 has 16 amino acids. The CDR3 spells CPSSLVSSGNTGELFF. The CDR3 region has the DNA TGTCCCAGCAGCTTGGTGTCTAGCGGGAACACCGGGGAGCTGTTTTTT.

This clonotype was seen repeatedly, ten times or more. In DNA form, the CDR3 reads TGTGCCAGCAGCCCACCGGACTTCAACACCGGGGAGCTGTTTTTT. Residues: CASSPPDFNTGELFF. This rearrangement joins TRBV9 to TRBJ2-2, with a tentative D call TRBD2 (5 bases). The V end was cut by 4 bases, the J end by 2 bases, with 12 bases between. Per the germline V gene, CDR1 is SGDLS and CDR2 is YYNGEE. The CDR3 is 15 amino acids.

The genes are TRBV5-6 and TRBJ2-2; D uncertain. V shed 0 bases and J shed 9 bases, with 12 bases lying between them. From germline, CDR1 is SGHDT and CDR2 YYEEEE. The CDR3 extends over 14 amino acids. For the CDR3, the DNA is TGTGCCAGCAGCTTGGGGCTCTTCTCCTGGGAGCTGTTTTTT. Amino acids: CASSLGLFSWELFF.

There are many counts of this clonotype. The V gene is TRBV7-2, the J gene TRBJ2-3; 12 nucleotides match TRBD2. CDR1 and CDR2 (germline): SGHTA, FQGNSA. The CDR3 extends over 16 amino acids. The junction had 9 bases not matched to a gene; V was cut back by 5 bases and J by 6 bases. DNA for the CDR3: TGTGCCAGCAGCCTTGGACTAGCGGGGCCCAAGGATACGCAGTATTTT. As protein: CASSLGLAGPKDTQYF.

This clonotype was recorded many times. The chain links TRBV7-8 to TRBJ2-1; 11 nucleotides match TRBD2. This CDR3 comprises 17 residues. Germline V CDR1 and CDR2: SGHVS, FQNEAQ. V was pared by 4 bases and J by 2 bases, with 7 bases of the junction left unmatched. The CDR3 nucleotides read TGTGCCAGCAGCTCCCTTAGCGGGAGGGCAACCTACAATGAGCAGTTCTTC. Translation gives CASSSLSGRATYNEQFF.

The table lists this clonotype with a few counts. This rearrangement joins TRBV30 to TRBJ1-1; D not resolved. The CDR3 runs 13 residues. Trimming stripped 4 bases from V and 0 bases from J, with 9 bases between. Per the germline V gene, CDR1 is GTSNPN and CDR2 is SVGIG (reference sequence). CDR3 sequence reads: CAWNGVLNTEAFF. For the CDR3, the DNA is TGTGCCTGGAACGGCGTCCTGAACACTGAAGCTTTCTTT.

The sample holds one count of this clonotype. A much larger clone sits a single nucleotide away, making a read error possible. The gene calls are TRBV4-3 and TRBJ1-4, with a weak D call TRBD1 (6 bases). Trimming took 5 bases from V and 5 from J, leaving 15 bases between them. Germline values: CDR1 LGHNA, CDR2 YSLEER. The CDR3 spans 15 residues. Here the CDR3 DNA reads TGCGCCAGCAGCAGGGGGGTAGTGGAAAATGAAAAACTGTTTTTT. Translation gives CASSRGVVENEKLFF.

This clonotype was seen ten or more times. The chain's CDR3 is CASSLTGFYTIYF. Written as DNA, the CDR3 is TGTGCCAGCAGTTTAACGGGGTTTTACACCATATATTTT. The chain links TRBV12-3 or TRBV12-4 to TRBJ1-3, with no clear D. This CDR3 spans 13 amino acids. With 2 bases removed from V and 8 bases from J, the gap between germline ends came to 10 bases.

This clonotype was observed at least ten times. This chain uses TRBV20-1 with TRBJ2-1; TRBD2 matches at 13 bases. Germline V gene sequence: CDR1 DFQATT, CDR2 SNEGSKA (reference sequence). With 1 base clipped from V and 5 bases from J, the junction kept 8 bases outside the gene matches. The CDR3 spans 17 residues. CDR3 nucleotides: TGCAGTGCTAGAGGGGGACTAGCGGGATTTCTAAACAATGAGCAGTTCTTC. Translation gives CSARGGLAGFLNNEQFF.